The 26 T cell receptor beta chains presented below share a single source sample, sequenced in a study of blood T cell repertoires in COVID-19. Here immunoSEQ multiplex PCR was the method, and the copy in TCRdb shows in-frame clones only, minus some. The sample consists of 200,000 to 250,000 clones, around four fifths of them appearing once. The sample was peripheral blood. The source of these receptors is an older woman with acute or convalescent COVID-19.

The chain links TRBV2 to TRBJ1-2; D might be TRBD1 (6 bases). CDR1 is SNHLY, CDR2 FYNNEI, per germline. CDR3 length: 16 residues. Trimming shortened V by 7 bases and J by 0 bases, and 18 bases separated the two germline ends. For the CDR3, the DNA is TGTGCCAGCACCGAGTCATGGGACATCGCTAACTATGGCTACACCTTC. Encoded protein: CASTESWDIANYGYTF.

The chain is built from TRBV21-1 and TRBJ2-1; TRBD1, the table's D call, was not compared with the DNA. TRBV21-1 is marked as a pseudogene. The CDR3 has 16 amino acids. The CDR3 nucleotides read TGTGCCAGCAGCAAAGATAGGCAGGGGGCGTTCAATGAGCAGTTCTTC. Translated, it gives CASSKDRQGAFNEQFF.

The V gene is TRBV20-1, the J gene TRBJ1-1, with D perhaps TRBD1 (6 bases). V was trimmed by 6 bases and J by 4 bases, leaving 9 bases between them. The CDR3 spans 11 residues. Germline-derived CDR1 and CDR2 are DFQATT and SNEGSKA (reference sequence). The CDR3 DNA reads as TGCAGTGCACCCAGGGGCACTGAAGCTTTCTTT. Protein sequence: CSAPRGTEAFF.

In its sample, this clone was seen once. This sequence joins TRBV29-1 and TRBJ2-1; D perhaps matches TRBD2 (5 bases). V lost 3 bases and J 9 bases, leaving 15 bases between the germline ends. The CDR3 consists of 13 residues. Per germline, CDR1 SQVTM and CDR2 ANQGSEA. The CDR3 sequence: CSVDGLAVGEQFF. The CDR3 coding sequence is TGCAGCGTTGATGGGCTAGCAGTGGGTGAGCAGTTCTTC.

This chain links TRBV28 with TRBJ1-3; 8 bases agree with TRBD1. Germline values: CDR1 MDHEN, CDR2 SYDVKM. The CDR3 runs 14 residues. V lost 6 bases to trimming and J lost 0 bases; unmatched junction nucleotides: 1. The chain's CDR3 is CASRDRASGNTIYF. As DNA, the CDR3 is TGTGCCAGCAGGGACAGGGCCTCTGGAAACACCATATATTTT. Full variable domain (rest looked up from reference TRBV28 and TRBJ1-3): DVKVTQSSRYLVKRTGEKVFLECVQDMDHENMFWYRQDPGLGLRLIYFSYDVKMKEKGDIPEGYSVSREKKERFSLILESASTNQTSMYLCASRDRASGNTIYFGEGSWLTVV.

This chain connects TRBV6-5 to TRBJ2-2, with 11 bases fitting TRBD1. Germline V gives CDR1 MNHEY, CDR2 SVGAGI. The CDR3 runs to 15 residues. The V segment lost 7 bases and the J segment 4 bases; nucleotides outside the gene matches: 5. The CDR3 protein is CASNTGTGGTGELFF. In DNA, the CDR3 is TGTGCCAGCAACACCGGGACAGGGGGCACCGGGGAGCTGTTTTTT.

With regard to this clone: Other DNA sequences in the sample encode the same CDR3. The V call is TRBV7-2, the J call TRBJ2-5, with TRBD1 as a possible D gene (5 bases). CDR3 length: 13 amino acids. Germline V gene sequence: CDR1 SGHTA, CDR2 FQGNSA. The V gene lost 1 base and the J gene lost 2 bases, with 5 bases spanning the gap. In DNA form, the CDR3 reads TGTGCCAGCAGCTTAGGACAGCAAGAGACCCAGTACTTC. It translates to CASSLGQQETQYF.

The V and J genes are TRBV5-4 and TRBJ1-3; 10 bases line up with TRBD1. Germline loops: CDR1 SGHNT, CDR2 YYREEE (reference sequence). With V trimmed by 4 bases and J by 4 bases, 5 bases remained unmatched. The CDR3 sequence is 15 residues long. The CDR3, as DNA: TGTGCCAGCAGCCCGGGACAGGGGTCGGGAAACACCATATATTTT. Translation: CASSPGQGSGNTIYF.

The chain recombines TRBV19 with TRBJ1-2, with a weak D call TRBD1 (6 bases). Trimming shortened V by 5 bases and J by 2 bases, and 18 bases separated the two germline ends. The CDR3 is 16 residues long. Germline CDR1 and CDR2: LNHDA and SQIVND (reference sequence). The CDR3 DNA sequence: TGTGCCAGTAGTGATCCCACGAGGGGGGGGAACTATGGCTACACCTTC. As protein: CASSDPTRGGNYGYTF.

The chain is built from TRBV7-2 and TRBJ1-3, with D perhaps matching TRBD1 (5 bases). CDR1 is SGHTA, CDR2 FQGNSA, per germline. The V end lost 5 bases, the J end lost 4 bases, and 15 bases lay between the germline ends. CDR3 length: 15 amino acids. This chain's CDR3 is CASSPGRGSGNTIYF. The CDR3 DNA reads as TGTGCCAGCAGCCCCGGGAGGGGATCAGGAAACACCATATATTTT.

This chain connects TRBV5-1 to TRBJ2-7, with 8 positions matching TRBD1. Germline V CDR1 and CDR2: SGHRS, YFSETQ. V was pared by 0 bases and J by 3 bases, with 5 bases of the junction left unmatched. CDR3 size: 15 residues. The CDR3 DNA is TGCGCCAGCAGCTTGGGGACAGGGTCAATCTACGAGCAGTACTTC. It codes for CASSLGTGSIYEQYF.

The chain joins TRBV7-2 to TRBJ1-2; the match to TRBD1 covers 9 bases. The CDR3 runs to 14 residues. Germline CDR1 and CDR2: SGHTA and FQGNSA. V lost 4 bases, J lost 8 bases, and 8 bases stayed unmatched. The CDR3 nucleotides are TGTGCCAGCAGCTCGGACAGGGGATACGGGGGCTACACCTTC. It encodes CASSSDRGYGGYTF.

This clone occurred once. The chain links TRBV18 to TRBJ1-2; D unclear. Trimming took off 3 bases at V and 6 bases at J, with 14 bases between the two ends. Germline CDR1 KGHSH, CDR2 LQKENI. This CDR3 spans 14 amino acids. CDR3 region: CASSPKTLADGYTF. Here the CDR3 DNA reads TGTGCCAGCTCACCTAAAACACTGGCGGATGGCTACACCTTC.

This chain joins TRBV3-1 (or the pseudogene TRBV3-2) and TRBJ1-5; D is unclear. CDR1 is LGHDT and CDR2 is YNNKEL in the germline V gene (reference sequence). The length of the CDR3 is 13 residues. The V and J ends lost 4 bases and 7 bases respectively, with 11 bases between them. DNA for the CDR3: TGTGCCAGCAGCCGAGGCCGGTCGCAGCCCCAGCATTTT. Translated, it gives CASSRGRSQPQHF.

V is TRBV20-1 and J is TRBJ1-5; D not resolved. Germline loops: CDR1 DFQATT, CDR2 SNEGSKA (reference sequence). This CDR3 spans 14 amino acids. The V gene lost 3 bases and the J gene lost 0 bases, with 9 bases spanning the gap. As DNA, the CDR3 is TGCAGTGCTAGTGCGGTCGGTAGCAATCAGCCCCAGCATTTT. Translating gives CSASAVGSNQPQHF.

This clone occurred a few times. The chain recombines TRBV14 with TRBJ1-2; D is possibly TRBD1 (5 bases). Germline assignment: CDR1 SGHDN and CDR2 FVKESK. V lost 3 bases to trimming and J lost 8 bases, with 10 bases between them. This CDR3 has 12 amino acids. The CDR3 sequence: CASSQSRVGYTF. CDR3 bases: TGTGCCAGCAGCCAGAGCAGGGTGGGCTACACCTTC.

The chain employs TRBV23-1 and TRBJ2-5; the match to TRBD1 covers 8 bases. TRBV23-1 is placed among ORFs of uncertain function. Losses at the gene ends were 4 bases for V and 3 bases for J; bases not matched to a gene: 16. The CDR3 loop spans 18 amino acids. The CDR3 region is CASSLGSRTGSNKETQYF. The CDR3 bases are TGCGCCAGCAGTCTTGGTTCCAGGACAGGGAGTAATAAAGAGACCCAGTACTTC.

V and J are TRBV15 and TRBJ2-3; possible D gene TRBD2, 7 bases. The germline V gene has CDR1 LNHNV and CDR2 YYDKDF (reference sequence). Trimming removed 5 bases from V and 2 bases from J, with 17 bases in between. The CDR3 is 16 residues long. The DNA of the CDR3 is TGTGCCACCAGCCCCGCCGGGGGGCCCTTCACAGATACGCAGTATTTT. Translated, it gives CATSPAGGPFTDTQYF. The complete variable domain, with remaining parts taken from reference TRBV15 and TRBJ2-3, reads DAMVIQNPRYQVTQFGKPVTLSCSQTLNHNVMYWYQQKSSQAPKLLFHYYDKDFNNEADTPDNFQSRRPNTSFCFLDIRSPGLGDTAMYLCATSPAGGPFTDTQYFGPGTRLTVL.

The chain has TRBV28 and TRBJ1-3, with D unclear. Germline V gives CDR1 MDHEN, CDR2 SYDVKM. This CDR3 contains 15 residues. V was pared by 3 bases and J by 0 bases, with 9 bases between. CDR3 loop: CASSFPRLSGNTIYF. In nucleotides, the CDR3 is TGTGCCAGCAGTTTTCCCAGGCTCTCTGGAAACACCATATATTTT.

This clone was observed once. The chain employs TRBV6-5 and TRBJ1-1; D might be TRBD1 (5 bases). This CDR3 is built from 14 residues. Germline assignment: CDR1 MNHEY and CDR2 SVGAGI. V shed 7 bases and J shed 0 bases, with 12 bases lying between them. In nucleotides, the CDR3 is TGTGCCAGCATCCCGGGGGGGGTGAACACTGAAGCTTTCTTT. This gives the protein CASIPGGVNTEAFF.

This clone was seen once. This chain joins TRBV15 and TRBJ2-1, with 9 positions matching TRBD2. Trimming at V came to 1 base and at J to 2 bases, leaving 3 bases not matched to a gene. This CDR3 comprises 16 residues. Germline V gene data show CDR1 as LNHNV and CDR2 as YYDKDF (reference sequence). CDR3 sequence: CATSRGGGATYNEQFF. DNA of the CDR3: TGTGCCACCAGCAGAGGCGGGGGGGCCACCTACAATGAGCAGTTCTTC.

This clone has a handful of counts. This chain links TRBV5-8 with TRBJ2-3, with a possible D match to TRBD1 (5 bases). CDR3 length: 14 amino acids. CDR1 and CDR2 from the germline V gene are SGHTS and YDEGEE. Trimming stripped 3 bases from V and 1 base from J, with 9 bases between. CDR3 coding DNA: TGTGCCAGCAGCTACAGGTTCGGCACAGATACGCAGTATTTT. It codes for CASSYRFGTDTQYF.

The chain couples TRBV7-9 to TRBJ1-4, with unresolved D. The CDR3 covers 15 residues. V lost 1 base, J lost 7 bases, and 13 bases lay in between. CDR1 and CDR2 (germline): SEHNR, FQNEAQ (reference sequence). The CDR3 spells CASSLDPTGGEKLFF. The DNA for the CDR3 is TGTGCCAGCAGCTTAGATCCAACGGGAGGTGAAAAACTGTTTTTT.

V gene TRBV19 combines with J gene TRBJ1-3; TRBD1 matches at 7 bases. The V segment lost 4 bases and the J segment 1 base; nucleotides outside the gene matches: 7. Germline-derived CDR1 and CDR2 are LNHDA and SQIVND (reference sequence). CDR3 length equals 16 residues. In DNA form, the CDR3 reads TGTGCCAGTAGTAGACAGGGTATAACGTCTGGAAACACCATATATTTT. Translation gives CASSRQGITSGNTIYF.

The rearrangement uses TRBV2 and TRBJ1-2, with D tentatively TRBD1 (6 bases). Germline loops: CDR1 SNHLY, CDR2 FYNNEI. This CDR3 spans 15 amino acids. Trimming removed 5 bases from V and 1 base from J, with 14 bases in between. DNA of the CDR3: TGTGCCAGCAGTCTAAAGGCAGGGGTTAACTATGGCTACACCTTC. Its protein product is CASSLKAGVNYGYTF.

The V gene is TRBV5-4, the J gene TRBJ2-5; 7 nucleotides match TRBD1. Per the germline V gene, CDR1 is SGHNT and CDR2 is YYREEE (reference sequence). This CDR3 spans 13 amino acids. The V segment lost 1 base and the J segment 3 bases; nucleotides outside the gene matches: 0. CDR3: CASSLTGEETQYF. The CDR3 DNA sequence: TGTGCCAGCAGCTTGACAGGGGAAGAGACCCAGTACTTC.